This T cell receptor beta chain appears in the sequencing data of a study of a mutant IDH1 vaccine in newly diagnosed glioma (dated by TCRdb to about 2021). Turning to the overall study: Across visits V03 through V10, patients got a total of eight vaccinations, given in weeks 1, 3, 5, 7, 11, 15, 19 and 23. In the chemotherapy-containing groups, vaccination started alongside temozolomide cycles, whereas in patients who had radiotherapy alone it started 4-6 weeks after radiotherapy. Of the roughly 34 treated patients, approximately 60% were male and roughly 40% were female, and a mean age of roughly 37 years was recorded. Before enrollment, most patients had been given radiochemotherapy with temozolomide as standard therapy, while the rest had received either radiotherapy alone or temozolomide alone. Six visits were used for peripheral blood collection: V03 (baseline), V05, V07, V10, V12 and V13. Longitudinal TCRB deep sequencing was done for 25 to 30 treated patients, wherever samples were available for exploratory analyses. The paper's findings and limits, for the study overall: Pseudoprogression seemed to be unrelated to changes in the top peripheral T cell clonotypes found by TCRB sequencing. Selection of PBMC samples for TCRB deep sequencing was based on availability. Vaccine-induced immune responses across multiple MHC alleles were detected in over 80% of patients. The authors stated that sample limitations prevented analyses of patient blood samples from being reproduced.

Concerning this clone itself: What antigen it recognizes has not been identified. No per-base quality is available; no much larger clone lies one base away.

The library was built by means of the immunoSEQ multiplex PCR assay. Following the manufacturer's protocol, the hsTCRB Kit was used to amplify rearranged TCR beta chain sequences. An Illumina MiSeq was used to sequence the TCRB libraries. In the authors' own workflow: The kit vendor's proprietary platform handled demultiplexing, trimming and gene mapping. The immuneACCESS repertoire file appears here via TCRdb, limited to in-frame rearrangements. These files lack a portion of the clones; in checked studies, under half of the deficit traces to unresolved V genes, and the cause of the others is not known. The DNA was the basis for D and trimming; V, J and clone size are from that table. The sample table lists approximately 60,000 clones, about 85% of them with a count of one. The top ten constitute less than 5% of the sample. The time point label, as the study defines it: week 23, last vaccination. Each vaccine dose, consisting of 300 ug of a 20-mer mutant IDH1 peptide in Montanide, was administered subcutaneously with topical imiquimod. The donors had newly diagnosed IDH1-mutant astrocytomas of WHO grade 3 or 4 that showed loss of nuclear ATRX. The samples were drawn from NOA16, a multicentre, single-arm, open-label phase I trial in Germany that tested a mutant IDH1 peptide vaccine in humans for the first time. Genomic DNA for TCRB sequencing was extracted from EDTA blood using the DNeasy Blood and Tissue Kit.

CDR1 and CDR2 (SGHRS, YFSETQ) derive from the germline V gene. From the cysteine up to the phenylalanine, the CDR3 has a length of 13 residues. Only the CDR3 DNA is retained, 39 bases long and in frame from the first base. Trimming removed 3 bases from V and 4 bases from J, leaving 10 bases between the germline ends. Recombination joined TRBV5-1 with TRBJ1-2, with TRBD1 as a weak D call on 6 bases. The receptor was derived from a man younger than 45 with glioma. Material: PBMCs, obtained from a glioma patient whose treatment included an IDH1 peptide vaccine. The CDR3 sequence is CASSSGQIYGYTF. The DNA sequence reads TGCGCCAGCAGCTCGGGACAAATCTATGGCTACACCTTC. The CDR3, completed at both ends by the reference TRBV5-1 and TRBJ1-2 genes, gives the full variable domain KAGVTQTPRYLIKTRGQQVTLSCSPISGHRSVSWYQQTPGQGLQFLFEYFSETQRNKGNFPGRFSGRQFSNSRSEMNVSTLELGDSALYLCASSSGQIYGYTFGSGTRLTVV.